The 30 T cell receptor beta chains presented below share a single source sample, sequenced in a study of T cell repertoires in cytomegalovirus infection (dated by TCRdb to between 2019 and 2020). Sequenced using an Illumina HiSeq 1500. TCRdb trimmed public reads at Q25 via fastp, called clones via MiXCR and kept in-frame beta chains. Rows are combined by CDR3 protein, so each entry shows the most common genes and DNA. Here the sample has about 130,000 distinct CDR3 sequences; roughly 8.2% occur a single time. The top ten clonotypes cover about 9.5% of the sample. The sample was PBMCs. The receptor source for this set is a human donor in good health (CMV status not recorded). Some clones in this sample may be carry-over from other donors' samples.

This clonotype was picked up many times. DNA of the CDR3: TGCAGTGCTAGAGATTGGGGGCAGGCCAATGAAAAACTGTTTTTT. Translated, it gives CSARDWGQANEKLFF. The rearrangement uses TRBV20-1 and TRBJ1-4, with a tentative D call TRBD1 (6 bases). Trimming removed 0 bases at V and 5 bases at J, with 13 bases between. This CDR3 has 15 residues. In germline, CDR1 is DFQATT, CDR2 SNEGSKA (reference sequence).

Only a few counts were recorded for this clonotype. V is TRBV19 and J is TRBJ1-1, with D tentatively TRBD1 (5 bases). Germline loops: CDR1 LNHDA, CDR2 SQIVND (reference sequence). The V gene lost 7 bases and the J gene lost 0 bases, with 12 bases spanning the gap. This CDR3 comprises 14 residues. In nucleotides, the CDR3 is TGTGCCAGTACCGGGTGGGGGATGAACACTGAAGCTTTCTTT. Its translation: CASTGWGMNTEAFF.

The sample holds many counts of this clonotype. The gene calls are TRBV20-1 and TRBJ1-2; a weak D match, TRBD1 (5 bases). Trimming stripped 1 base from V and 0 bases from J, with 12 bases between. Germline V gene lookup returns CDR1 DFQATT and CDR2 SNEGSKA (reference sequence). This CDR3 is 15 amino acids long. The CDR3 bases are TGCAGTGCTAGAGTGGGGGGGAGTGCTAACTATGGCTACACCTTC. As protein: CSARVGGSANYGYTF.

This clonotype was observed many times. CDR3 region: CASSPGLGLRETQYF. Here the CDR3 DNA reads TGTGCCAGCAGTCCGGGACTAGGGTTACGGGAGACCCAGTACTTC. The genes are TRBV12-3 or TRBV12-4 and TRBJ2-5, with TRBD2 matching 8 bases. The CDR3 consists of 15 residues. Unmatched junction bases numbered 10, after V lost 5 bases and J lost 5 bases.

This clonotype appeared many times. The V gene is TRBV12-3 or TRBV12-4, the J gene TRBJ2-1; a possible D gene is TRBD2 (7 bases). The CDR3 consists of 15 residues. Trimming pared 7 bases from V and 4 bases from J, leaving 17 bases between. CDR3 protein: CASTSGGRGYNEQFF. The CDR3 DNA is TGTGCCAGCACTTCGGGGGGTAGGGGGTACAATGAGCAGTTCTTC.

This clonotype was detected many times. V usage is TRBV7-8 and J usage is TRBJ1-1, with a weak D call TRBD1 (5 bases). Germline CDR1 reads SGHVS; CDR2 reads FQNEAQ. This CDR3 has 15 amino acids. V lost 0 bases, J lost 6 bases, and 14 bases lay in between. The CDR3 sequence: CASSLAGPQGSEAFF. DNA of the CDR3: TGTGCCAGCAGCTTAGCGGGGCCGCAGGGCTCTGAAGCTTTCTTT.

This clonotype occurred many times. This rearrangement joins TRBV2 to TRBJ2-1; D not resolved. V was pared by 2 bases and J by 5 bases, with 16 bases between. The CDR3 is 16 residues long. Germline-derived CDR1 and CDR2 are SNHLY and FYNNEI. The CDR3 protein is CASSERVAGQDNEQFF. As DNA, the CDR3 is TGTGCCAGCAGTGAACGGGTGGCAGGTCAAGACAATGAGCAGTTCTTC. The full variable domain, its missing parts supplied by reference TRBV2 and TRBJ2-1, is EPEVTQTPSHQVTQMGQEVILRCVPISNHLYFYWYRQILGQKVEFLVSFYNNEISEKSEIFDDQFSVERPDGSNFTLKIRSTKLEDSAMYFCASSERVAGQDNEQFFGPGTRLTVL.

This clonotype appeared many times. The genes are TRBV25-1 and TRBJ1-2; the D gene is possibly TRBD1 (5 bases). CDR1 is MGHDK, CDR2 SYGVNS, per germline. Between the trimmed V and J ends, which lost 2 bases and 7 bases, there was a span of 11 bases. CDR3 length: 13 amino acids. CDR3 nucleotides: TGTGCCAGCAGTGAAGGACTCGGGGGTGGCTACACCTTC. This gives the protein CASSEGLGGGYTF.

The chain employs TRBV19 and TRBJ1-4; 7 nucleotides agree with TRBD1. Germline V lookup: CDR1 LNHDA, CDR2 SQIVND (reference sequence). This CDR3 has 15 amino acids. V dropped 6 bases and J dropped 8; count of bases not matched to a gene: 12. The CDR3 here is CASSPRDTGQEKLFF. CDR3 in DNA: TGTGCCAGTAGCCCGAGGGACACGGGACAGGAAAAACTGTTTTTT.

This clonotype came up many times. This sequence joins TRBV28 and TRBJ2-5; tentatively, D is TRBD1 (6 bases). The CDR3 runs 14 residues. V was cut by 1 base and J by 5 bases, with 11 bases left in between. The germline gives CDR1 MDHEN, CDR2 SYDVKM. The CDR3 region is CASSLSPGVETQYF. CDR3 nucleotides: TGTGCCAGCAGTTTATCCCCAGGGGTGGAGACCCAGTACTTC. Full variable domain (rest looked up from reference TRBV28 and TRBJ2-5): DVKVTQSSRYLVKRTGEKVFLECVQDMDHENMFWYRQDPGLGLRLIYFSYDVKMKEKGDIPEGYSVSREKKERFSLILESASTNQTSMYLCASSLSPGVETQYFGPGTRLLVL.

Regarding this clonotype: It is unclear where the CDR3 begins or ends on the DNA, so no DNA is shown, and the CDR3 is as TCRdb lists it. The V call is TRBV6-2 or TRBV6-3, the J call TRBJ2-2. The length of the CDR3 is 12 amino acids, counting both ends. Germline values: CDR1 MNHEY, CDR2 SVGEGT. The CDR3 reads CASSRRAGELFF.

This clonotype came up many times. The chain uses TRBV7-9 and TRBJ1-2; 11 positions match TRBD1. Per the germline V gene, CDR1 is SEHNR and CDR2 is FQNEAQ (reference sequence). CDR3 length equals 14 residues. J gave up 4 bases and V 4 bases, and 2 bases lay outside the gene matches. In nucleotides, the CDR3 is TGTGCCAGCAGCTACGGACAGGGGGCCTATGGCTACACCTTC. Its protein is CASSYGQGAYGYTF.

This clonotype was found many times. The rearrangement uses TRBV7-8 and TRBJ2-1; TRBD2 matches at 10 bases. Per the germline V gene, CDR1 is SGHVS and CDR2 is FQNEAQ. V dropped 4 bases and J dropped 2; count of bases not matched to a gene: 5. The length of the CDR3 is 16 residues. The CDR3 DNA sequence: TGTGCCAGCAGCTCCCTTAGCGGGGGGACCTACAATGAGCAGTTCTTC. Translating it yields CASSSLSGGTYNEQFF.

This clonotype has a count of ten or more. This chain uses TRBV5-4 with TRBJ2-5; a weak D match, TRBD1 (7 bases). In germline, CDR1 is SGHNT, CDR2 YYREEE (reference sequence). The CDR3 covers 16 residues. V was trimmed by 4 bases and J by 5 bases, leaving 21 bases between them. The CDR3 DNA follows: TGTGCCAGCAGCCTTGAGGGGGCCCGGGGGAGGGAGACCCAGTACTTC. Translated, it gives CASSLEGARGRETQYF.

This clonotype was found many times. The rearrangement uses TRBV6-2 or TRBV6-3 and TRBJ2-5; 9 nucleotides agree with TRBD2. Per germline, CDR1 MNHEY and CDR2 SVGEGT. After removal of 7 bases from V and 5 bases from J, the junction contained 8 bases not matched to a gene. The CDR3 covers 14 residues. CDR3 coding DNA: TGTGCCAGCAACACGGCTAGCGGGGCGGAGACCCAGTACTTC. Its protein is CASNTASGAETQYF.

This clonotype has a count of ten or more. This rearrangement joins TRBV19 to TRBJ1-5, with D possibly being TRBD1 (5 bases). V was pared by 3 bases and J by 0 bases, with 15 bases between. The CDR3 is 17 residues long. Germline-derived CDR1 and CDR2 are LNHDA and SQIVND (reference sequence). CDR3 DNA: TGTGCCAGTAGTATGAATTTGCGACAGCCTAGCAATCAGCCCCAGCATTTT. The encoded protein is CASSMNLRQPSNQPQHF.

The J gene is TRBJ1-2, the V gene TRBV11-2, with a weak D call TRBD1 (5 bases). The germline gives CDR1 SGHAT, CDR2 FQNNGV. The CDR3 length is 14 residues. Trimming stripped 4 bases from V and 4 bases from J, with 13 bases between. DNA of the CDR3: TGTGCCAGCAGCTCCTCGTGGGGGTTCTATGGCTACACCTTC. This gives the protein CASSSSWGFYGYTF.

This clonotype came up many times. The V gene is TRBV4-2, the J gene TRBJ2-7; D ambiguous. The germline V gene encodes CDR1 LGHNA and CDR2 YNFKEQ. CDR3 size: 16 residues. V was pared by 4 bases and J by 5 bases, with 21 bases between. CDR3 bases: TGTGCCAGCAGCCCAGACCCATCGGGTACGTTCCACGAGCAGTACTTC. Translating gives CASSPDPSGTFHEQYF.

This clonotype was observed at least ten times. The rearrangement uses TRBV6-5 and TRBJ2-5; either TRBD1 or TRBD2 may fit D (5 bases each). Germline-derived CDR1 and CDR2 are MNHEY and SVGAGI. V was clipped by 0 bases and J by 3 bases, with 8 bases between them. The CDR3 totals 14 residues. The CDR3 is CASSYSMGEETQYF. The CDR3 nucleotides are TGTGCCAGCAGTTACTCGATGGGGGAAGAGACCCAGTACTTC.

Details on this clonotype: Just one base apart from a much larger clone, this may be a read error. The rearrangement joins TRBV5-1 to TRBJ2-3, with TRBD1 identical over 8 bases. There are 14 residues in the CDR3. Germline-derived CDR1 and CDR2 are SGHRS and YFSETQ. DNA of the CDR3: TGCGCCGGCAGCCTAAGACAGGGGACAGATACGCAGTATTTT. Translation: CAGSLRQGTDTQYF.

The V gene is TRBV6-2 or TRBV6-3, the J gene TRBJ2-1, with 7 bases fitting TRBD1. This CDR3 region has 17 residues. Germline V gene lookup returns CDR1 MNHEY and CDR2 SVGEGT. V lost 2 bases and J lost 0; bases outside the gene matches: 7. This chain's CDR3 is CASSYEGAGFSYNEQFF. CDR3 DNA: TGTGCCAGCAGTTACGAGGGGGCAGGGTTCTCCTACAATGAGCAGTTCTTC.

This clonotype was seen repeatedly, ten times or more. The chain is built from TRBV12-3 or TRBV12-4 and TRBJ1-5, with D possibly matching TRBD1 (5 bases). CDR3 length: 18 residues. The V end was cut by 5 bases, the J end by 2 bases, with 22 bases between. The CDR3 DNA reads as TGTGCCAGCAGTGGCGGGACTCCTCGGATTATGGGCAATCAGCCCCAGCATTTT. Amino acid sequence: CASSGGTPRIMGNQPQHF.

This clonotype was found many times. The chain has TRBV19 and TRBJ2-3; 9 nucleotides agree with TRBD1. Germline V gives CDR1 LNHDA, CDR2 SQIVND (reference sequence). The CDR3 sequence is 15 residues long. Trimming took 0 bases from V and 5 from J; bases not matched to a gene: 3. DNA of the CDR3: TGTGCCAGTAGTATAGACGGGACAGGGAGAGATACGCAGTATTTT. Translated: CASSIDGTGRDTQYF.

This clonotype has at least ten counts. The chain couples TRBV7-8 to TRBJ2-3, with unresolved D. Trimming removed 2 bases at V and 0 bases at J, with 9 bases between. The CDR3 has 15 amino acids. Germline assignment: CDR1 SGHVS and CDR2 FQNEAQ. The CDR3 DNA reads TGTGCCAGCAGCTTATGGGCCAGTAGCACAGATACGCAGTATTTT. Its translation is CASSLWASSTDTQYF.

Concerning this clonotype itself: This may come from a read error, since a much larger clone is one base off. This chain links TRBV24-1 with TRBJ2-3, with 9 bases matching TRBD1. The V and J ends lost 6 bases and 4 bases, in that order; junction bases with no gene match: 10. The CDR3 has 16 residues. Germline CDR1 and CDR2: KGHDR and SFDVKD. This CDR3 reads CATSRTGALSADTQYF. Here the CDR3 DNA reads TGTGCCACCAGTCGGACAGGGGCGCTTAGCGCAGATACGCAGTATTTT.

Regarding this clonotype: A much larger clone differs from this one at a single base, so this may be a read error. The conserved phenylalanine or tryptophan is not found at the CDR3 terminus, so this likely reflects a read error. The chain is built from TRBV28 and TRBJ1-1, with no clear D. CDR1 and CDR2 from the germline V gene are MDHEN and SYDVKM. This CDR3 is 15 amino acids long. CDR3 nucleotides: TGTGCCAGCAGATTATCGTTATTCATGAACACTGAAGCTTTCTCT. Translating gives CASRLSLFMNTEAFS.

In its sample, this clonotype was seen many times. The chain carries TRBV19 and TRBJ1-1; 9 bases align to TRBD1. Trimming at V came to 6 bases and at J to 0 bases, leaving 5 bases not matched to a gene. Germline-derived CDR1 and CDR2 are LNHDA and SQIVND (reference sequence). The length of the CDR3 is 15 residues. As DNA, the CDR3 is TGTGCCAGTAGAATCGGGACAGGGCTGAACACTGAAGCTTTCTTT. Amino acids: CASRIGTGLNTEAFF. The full variable domain, completed using reference TRBV19 and TRBJ1-1, is DGGITQSPKYLFRKEGQNVTLSCEQNLNHDAMYWYRQDPGQGLRLIYYSQIVNDFQKGDIAEGYSVSREKKESFPLTVTSAQKNPTAFYLCASRIGTGLNTEAFFGQGTRLTVV.

The gene calls are TRBV2 and TRBJ1-2, with D perhaps TRBD1 (6 bases). This CDR3 region has 14 residues. Trimming cost V 2 bases and J 2 bases, with 9 bases left between them. From germline, CDR1 is SNHLY and CDR2 FYNNEI. The CDR3 DNA reads TGTGCCAGCAGTGAACGGACAGTGAACTATGGCTACACCTTC. Protein product: CASSERTVNYGYTF.

This clonotype was observed many times. This sequence joins TRBV20-1 and TRBJ2-1; 8 nucleotides match TRBD2. Germline loops: CDR1 DFQATT, CDR2 SNEGSKA (reference sequence). Trimming cost V 6 bases and J 6 bases; bases outside gene matches: 7. The CDR3 covers 13 residues. In DNA form, the CDR3 reads TGCAGTGCCGCCTCAAGCGGGGGCAATGAGCAGTTCTTC. As protein: CSAASSGGNEQFF.

This clonotype was detected ten times or more. J is TRBJ1-2 and V is TRBV20-1, with a tentative D call TRBD1 (5 bases). Deletions cut 6 bases from V and 6 bases from J, with 14 bases between. Germline V gene lookup returns CDR1 DFQATT and CDR2 SNEGSKA (reference sequence). This CDR3 contains 12 residues. The CDR3 DNA reads as TGCAGTGCCCCCAGGGAGAAGGATGGCTACACCTTC. This gives the protein CSAPREKDGYTF.